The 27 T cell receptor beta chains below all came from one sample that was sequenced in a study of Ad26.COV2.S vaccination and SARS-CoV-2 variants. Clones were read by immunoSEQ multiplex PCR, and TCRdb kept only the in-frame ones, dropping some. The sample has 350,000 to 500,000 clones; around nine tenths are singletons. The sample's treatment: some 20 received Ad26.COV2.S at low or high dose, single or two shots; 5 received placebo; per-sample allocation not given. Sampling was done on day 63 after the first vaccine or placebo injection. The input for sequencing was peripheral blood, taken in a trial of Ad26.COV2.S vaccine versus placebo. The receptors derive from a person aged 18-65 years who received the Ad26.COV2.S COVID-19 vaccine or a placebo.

As DNA, the CDR3 is TGTGCCAGCGGCCCCGGGACAGGGGGTTTACGGGGCTACACCTTC. It yields the protein CASGPGTGGLRGYTF. The rearrangement joins TRBV27 to TRBJ1-2; 11 positions match TRBD1. The V and J ends lost 8 bases and 8 bases, in that order; junction bases with no gene match: 13. CDR3 length equals 15 residues. Germline values: CDR1 MNHEY, CDR2 SMNVEV (reference sequence).

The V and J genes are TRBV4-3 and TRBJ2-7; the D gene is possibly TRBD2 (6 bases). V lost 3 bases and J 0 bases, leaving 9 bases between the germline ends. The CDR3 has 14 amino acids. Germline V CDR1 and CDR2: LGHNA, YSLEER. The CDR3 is CASSQTTSSYEQYF. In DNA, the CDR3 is TGCGCCAGCAGCCAGACGACTAGCTCCTACGAGCAGTACTTC.

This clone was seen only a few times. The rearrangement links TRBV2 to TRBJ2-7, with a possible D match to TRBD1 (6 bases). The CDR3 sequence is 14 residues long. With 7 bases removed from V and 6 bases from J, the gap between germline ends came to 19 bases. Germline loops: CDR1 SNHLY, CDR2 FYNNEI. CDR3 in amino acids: CASTEQGPSGEQYF. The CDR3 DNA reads TGTGCCAGCACCGAACAGGGTCCCTCCGGCGAGCAGTACTTC.

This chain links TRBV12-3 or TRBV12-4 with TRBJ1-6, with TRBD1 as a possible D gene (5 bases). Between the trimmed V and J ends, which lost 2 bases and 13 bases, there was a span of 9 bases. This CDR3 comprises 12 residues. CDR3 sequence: CASSLQGRPLHF. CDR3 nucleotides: TGTGCCAGCAGTTTACAGGGACGGCCCCTCCACTTT.

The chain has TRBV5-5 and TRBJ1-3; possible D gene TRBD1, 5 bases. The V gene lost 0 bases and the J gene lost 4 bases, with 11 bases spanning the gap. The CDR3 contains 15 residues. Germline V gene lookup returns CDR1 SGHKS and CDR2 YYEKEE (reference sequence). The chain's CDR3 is CASSLGDSLGNTIYF. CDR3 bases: TGTGCCAGCAGCTTGGGAGACAGTCTCGGAAACACCATATATTTT.

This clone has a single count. The CDR3 DNA reads as TGTGCCAGCAGGAGAAGGGGAAACACCATATATTTT. Its translation is CASRRRGNTIYF. The gene calls are TRBV13 and TRBJ1-3, with D unresolved. Germline CDR1 is PRHDT and CDR2 is FYEKMQ (reference sequence). The CDR3 is 12 amino acids. V lost 6 bases and J 4 bases, leaving 7 bases between the germline ends.

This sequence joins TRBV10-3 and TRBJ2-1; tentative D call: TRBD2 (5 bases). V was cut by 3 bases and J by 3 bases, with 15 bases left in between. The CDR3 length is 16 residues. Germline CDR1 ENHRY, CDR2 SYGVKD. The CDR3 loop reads CAISDRAGEDYNEQFF. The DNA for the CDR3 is TGTGCCATCAGTGATCGCGCGGGCGAAGACTACAATGAGCAGTTCTTC.

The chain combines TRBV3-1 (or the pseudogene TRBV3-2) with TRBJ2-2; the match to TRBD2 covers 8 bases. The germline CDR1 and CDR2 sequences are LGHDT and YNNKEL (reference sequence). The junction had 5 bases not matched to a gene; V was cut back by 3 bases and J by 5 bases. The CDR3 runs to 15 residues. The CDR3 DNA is TGTGCCAGCAGCCAGGGACTAGAGGTGACCGGGGAGCTGTTTTTT. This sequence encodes CASSQGLEVTGELFF.

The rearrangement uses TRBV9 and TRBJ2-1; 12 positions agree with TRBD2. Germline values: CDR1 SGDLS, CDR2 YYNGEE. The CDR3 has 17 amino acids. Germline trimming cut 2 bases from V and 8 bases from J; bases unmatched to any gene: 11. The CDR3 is CASSVASGRAEFDEQFF. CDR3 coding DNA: TGTGCCAGCAGCGTTGCTAGCGGGAGGGCCGAGTTTGATGAGCAGTTCTTC.

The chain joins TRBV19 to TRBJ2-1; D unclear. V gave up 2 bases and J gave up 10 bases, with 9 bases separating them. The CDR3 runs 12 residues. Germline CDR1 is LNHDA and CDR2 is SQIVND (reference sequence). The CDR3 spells CASSIIGREQFF. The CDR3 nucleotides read TGTGCCAGTAGTATAATCGGCAGGGAGCAGTTCTTC.

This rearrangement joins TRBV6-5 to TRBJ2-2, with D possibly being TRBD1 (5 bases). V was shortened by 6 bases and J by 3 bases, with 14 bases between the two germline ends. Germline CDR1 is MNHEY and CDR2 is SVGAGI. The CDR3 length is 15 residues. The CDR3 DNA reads TGTGCCAGCAGCCCCTCGGACATTTACACCGGGGAGCTGTTTTTT. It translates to CASSPSDIYTGELFF.

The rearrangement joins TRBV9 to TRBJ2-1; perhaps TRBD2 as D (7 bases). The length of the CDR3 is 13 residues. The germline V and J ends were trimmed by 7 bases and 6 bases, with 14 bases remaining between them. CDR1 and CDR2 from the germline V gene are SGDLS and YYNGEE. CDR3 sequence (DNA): TGTGCCAGCGCCGATAGGGGGGGCAATGAGCAGTTCTTC. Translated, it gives CASADRGGNEQFF.

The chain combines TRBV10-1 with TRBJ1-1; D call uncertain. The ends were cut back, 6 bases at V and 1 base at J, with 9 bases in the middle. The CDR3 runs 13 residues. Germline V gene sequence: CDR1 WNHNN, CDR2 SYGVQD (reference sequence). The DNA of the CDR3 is TGCGCCAGCAGCCCTAATGAGAACACTGAAGCTTTCTTT. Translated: CASSPNENTEAFF.

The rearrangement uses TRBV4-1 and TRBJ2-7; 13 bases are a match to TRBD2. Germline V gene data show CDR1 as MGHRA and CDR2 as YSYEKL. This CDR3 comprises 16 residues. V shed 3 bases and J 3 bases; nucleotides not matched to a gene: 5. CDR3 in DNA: TGCGCCAGCAGCCAGCCGGGGACTAGCGGGATCTACGAGCAGTACTTC. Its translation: CASSQPGTSGIYEQYF.

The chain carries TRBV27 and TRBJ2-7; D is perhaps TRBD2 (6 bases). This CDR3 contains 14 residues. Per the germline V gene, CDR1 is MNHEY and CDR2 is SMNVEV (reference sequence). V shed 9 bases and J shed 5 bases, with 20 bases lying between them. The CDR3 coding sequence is TGTGCCAGTAATACCCTCGGGGGTTTCGACGAGCAGTACTTC. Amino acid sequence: CASNTLGGFDEQYF.

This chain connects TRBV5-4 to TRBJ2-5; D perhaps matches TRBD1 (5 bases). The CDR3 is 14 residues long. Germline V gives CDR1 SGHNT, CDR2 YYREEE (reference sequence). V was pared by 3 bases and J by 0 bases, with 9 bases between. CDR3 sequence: CASSSTVYQETQYF. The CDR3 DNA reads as TGTGCCAGCAGCTCGACAGTGTACCAAGAGACCCAGTACTTC.

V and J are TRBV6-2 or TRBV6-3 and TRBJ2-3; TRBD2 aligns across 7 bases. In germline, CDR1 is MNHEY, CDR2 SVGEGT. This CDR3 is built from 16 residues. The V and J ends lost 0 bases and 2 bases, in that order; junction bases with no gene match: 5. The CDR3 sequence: CASSYSSGRATDTQYF. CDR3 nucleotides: TGTGCCAGCAGTTACTCGAGTGGGAGGGCCACAGATACGCAGTATTTT.

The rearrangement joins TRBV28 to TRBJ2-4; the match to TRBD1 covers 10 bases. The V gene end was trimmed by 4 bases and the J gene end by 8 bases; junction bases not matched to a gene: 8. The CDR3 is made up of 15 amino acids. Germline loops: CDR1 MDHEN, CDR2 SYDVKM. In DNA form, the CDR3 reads TGTGCCAGCAGTTCCCCGACAGGGGGCAGGTACATTCAGTACTTC. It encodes CASSSPTGGRYIQYF.

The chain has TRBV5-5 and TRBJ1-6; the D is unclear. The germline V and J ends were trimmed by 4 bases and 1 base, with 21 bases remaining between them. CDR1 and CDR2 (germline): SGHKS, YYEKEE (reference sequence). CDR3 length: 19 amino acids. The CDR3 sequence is CASSREKKVSNSYNSPLHF. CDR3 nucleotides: TGTGCCAGCAGCCGCGAAAAAAAAGTCAGTAATTCCTATAATTCACCCCTCCACTTT.

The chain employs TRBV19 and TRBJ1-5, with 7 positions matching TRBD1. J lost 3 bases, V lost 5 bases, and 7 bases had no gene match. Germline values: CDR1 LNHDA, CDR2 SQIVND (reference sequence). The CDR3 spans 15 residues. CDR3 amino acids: CASSAGGTINQPQHF. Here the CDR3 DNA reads TGTGCCAGTAGTGCAGGGGGAACTATCAATCAGCCCCAGCATTTT.

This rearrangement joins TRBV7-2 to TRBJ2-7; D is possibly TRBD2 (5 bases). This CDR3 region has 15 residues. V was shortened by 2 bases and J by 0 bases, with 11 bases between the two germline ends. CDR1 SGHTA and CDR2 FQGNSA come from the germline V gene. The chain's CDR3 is CASSLRLGLSYEQYF. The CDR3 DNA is TGTGCCAGCAGCTTAAGGTTAGGACTCTCCTACGAGCAGTACTTC. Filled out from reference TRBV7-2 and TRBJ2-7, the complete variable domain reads GAGVSQSPSNKVTEKGKDVELRCDPISGHTALYWYRQSLGQGLEFLIYFQGNSAPDKSGLPSDRFSAERTGGSVSTLTIQRTQQEDSAVYLCASSLRLGLSYEQYFGPGTRLTVT.

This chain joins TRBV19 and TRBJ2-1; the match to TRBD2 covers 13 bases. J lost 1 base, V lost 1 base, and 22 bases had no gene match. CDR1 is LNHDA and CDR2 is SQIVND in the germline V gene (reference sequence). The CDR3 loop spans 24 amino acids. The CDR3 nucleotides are TGTGCCAGTAGTATAGGGATGCATGAGCCGGGACTAGCGGGGTTAAAGGTGTCCTACAATGAGCAGTTCTTC. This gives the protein CASSIGMHEPGLAGLKVSYNEQFF.

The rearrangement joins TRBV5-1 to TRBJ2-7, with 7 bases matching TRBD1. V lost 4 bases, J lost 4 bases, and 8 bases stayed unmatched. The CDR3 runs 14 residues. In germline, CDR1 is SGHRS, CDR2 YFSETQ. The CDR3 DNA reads TGCGCCAGCAGCGTCGACAGGGAGCGATACGAGCAGTACTTC. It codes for CASSVDRERYEQYF.

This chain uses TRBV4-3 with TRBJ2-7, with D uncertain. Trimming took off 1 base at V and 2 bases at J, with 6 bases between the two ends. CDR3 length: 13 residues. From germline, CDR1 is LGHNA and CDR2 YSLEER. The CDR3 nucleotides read TGCGCCAGCAGCCAAGGTACTACCTACGAGCAGTACTTC. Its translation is CASSQGTTYEQYF.

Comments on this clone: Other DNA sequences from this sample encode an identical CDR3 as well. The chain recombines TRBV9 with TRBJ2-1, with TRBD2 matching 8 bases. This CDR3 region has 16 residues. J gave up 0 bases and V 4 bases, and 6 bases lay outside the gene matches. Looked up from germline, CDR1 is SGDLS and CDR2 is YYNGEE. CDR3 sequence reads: CASSFLAGSSYNEQFF. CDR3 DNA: TGTGCCAGCAGCTTCCTAGCGGGTAGCTCCTACAATGAGCAGTTCTTC.

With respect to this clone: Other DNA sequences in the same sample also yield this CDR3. The CDR3 nucleotides read TGTGCCAGCTCGCTCGACAGTAACACTGAAGCTTTCTTT. This encodes CASSLDSNTEAFF. The chain is built from TRBV18 and TRBJ1-1; maybe TRBD1 (5 bases). Trimming removed 6 bases at V and 2 bases at J, with 10 bases between. Germline assignment: CDR1 KGHSH and CDR2 LQKENI. This CDR3 has 13 amino acids.

CDR3 sequence reads: CASSSPEDIFAETQYF. CDR3 bases: TGTGCCAGCAGTTCCCCGGAGGACATTTTTGCAGAGACCCAGTACTTC. This chain connects TRBV6-5 to TRBJ2-5; D tentatively reads TRBD1 or TRBD2 (5 bases each). The CDR3 runs 16 residues. The germline CDR1 and CDR2 sequences are MNHEY and SVGAGI. V was trimmed by 4 bases and J by 4 bases, leaving 19 bases between them.